Following are 3 T cell receptor beta chains from one sample sequenced in a study of CD8+ T cells in alopecia areata. Extracted from the samples, RNA was reverse transcribed into cDNA to serve as the sequencing template. The table came from immunoSEQ multiplex PCR; TCRdb's copy has only in-frame clones and leaves some out. The repertoire consists of about 100,000 clones, with approximately 59% occurring once and the leading ten covering approximately 22%. The sample consisted of CD8+ T cells sorted from blood. Receptors originate from a human donor in good health.

This clone appeared a single time. This chain joins TRBV7-6 and TRBJ1-6; D gene uncertain. In germline, CDR1 is SGHVS, CDR2 FNYEAQ. Between the trimmed V and J ends, which lost 2 bases and 6 bases, there was a span of 11 bases. The length of the CDR3 is 15 residues. As DNA, the CDR3 is TGTGCCAGCAGCTTAATGGCAGGCTCTAATTCACCCCTCCACTTT. It codes for CASSLMAGSNSPLHF.

V usage is TRBV28 and J usage is TRBJ1-4; TRBD1 aligns across 8 bases. Trimming took 6 bases from V and 4 from J; bases not matched to a gene: 13. In germline, CDR1 is MDHEN, CDR2 SYDVKM. The CDR3 spans 17 residues. CDR3 nucleotides: TGTGCCAGCAGACCAACAAGGACAGGGAGAATTAATGAAAAACTGTTTTTT. This codes for CASRPTRTGRINEKLFF. The complete variable domain, with remaining parts taken from reference TRBV28 and TRBJ1-4, reads DVKVTQSSRYLVKRTGEKVFLECVQDMDHENMFWYRQDPGLGLRLIYFSYDVKMKEKGDIPEGYSVSREKKERFSLILESASTNQTSMYLCASRPTRTGRINEKLFFGSGTQLSVL.

V gene TRBV6-6 combines with J gene TRBJ2-4, with 8 nucleotides matching TRBD1. The germline gives CDR1 MNHNY, CDR2 SVGAGI (reference sequence). The CDR3 contains 14 residues. J was trimmed by 7 bases and V by 2 bases; bases with no gene match: 4. CDR3 sequence reads: CASSYPGQGNIQYF. The CDR3 bases are TGTGCCAGCAGTTACCCCGGACAGGGCAACATTCAGTACTTC.